Following are 13 T cell receptor beta chains from one sample sequenced in a study of cytomegalovirus exposure and HLA in healthy donors. Both 60 Vbeta primers and 13 Jbeta primers went into the PCR. Method: immunoSEQ multiplex PCR; TCRdb's copy keeps in-frame clones and lacks some. The repertoire holds around 190,000 clones, with over 75% as singletons. Input material: PBMCs. The receptors here all came from a woman in her forties or fifties in good health and CMV-seronegative.

The J gene is TRBJ2-7, the V gene TRBV7-7; 7 bases line up with TRBD1. The CDR3 loop spans 14 amino acids. Germline assignment: CDR1 SSHAT and CDR2 FNYEAQ (reference sequence). V trimming: 1 base; J trimming: 5 bases; junction bases outside the gene matches: 5. The CDR3 here is CASSLGQGRDEQYF. Here the CDR3 DNA reads TGTGCCAGCAGCTTAGGACAGGGCCGAGACGAGCAGTACTTC.

A single count supports this clone. J is TRBJ2-1 and V is TRBV7-2, with 8 bases aligning to TRBD2. The V gene's germline CDR1 is SGHTA and CDR2 FQGNSA. The CDR3 loop spans 17 amino acids. The junction had 11 bases not matched to a gene; V was cut back by 0 bases and J by 7 bases. The CDR3 region is CASSLAGPRTSWNEQFF. CDR3 nucleotide sequence: TGTGCCAGCAGCTTAGCCGGTCCGAGGACTAGCTGGAATGAGCAGTTCTTC.

This clone has more than one count but fewer than ten. The CDR3 nucleotides read TGTGCCAGCAGTGGAGGCCCGAACACTGAAGCTTTCTTT. Amino acids: CASSGGPNTEAFF. This sequence joins TRBV6-4 and TRBJ1-1; D gene uncertain. V was cut by 4 bases and J by 1 base, with 7 bases left in between. There are 13 residues in the CDR3. CDR1 and CDR2 (germline): MRHNA, SNTAGT.

In its sample, this clone was seen once. This sequence joins TRBV19 and TRBJ2-1; TRBD1 matches at 9 bases. Germline V lookup: CDR1 LNHDA, CDR2 SQIVND (reference sequence). This CDR3 has 16 residues. The trim removed 5 bases at V and 3 bases at J, leaving 8 bases unmatched. CDR3 nucleotide sequence: TGTGCCAGTAGTCTTCCCGGGACAGGGAGCTACAATGAGCAGTTCTTC. Translating it yields CASSLPGTGSYNEQFF.

V gene TRBV18 combines with J gene TRBJ1-2; possibly TRBD1 for D (5 bases). Trimming stripped 5 bases from V and 6 bases from J, with 16 bases between. Germline V CDR1 and CDR2: KGHSH, LQKENI. This CDR3 spans 14 amino acids. CDR3 DNA sequence: TGTGCCAGCTCATCATACCAGGGCCAAGATGGCTACACCTTC. Translation: CASSSYQGQDGYTF.

The gene calls are TRBV5-6 and TRBJ1-1, with unresolved D. Trimming removed 0 bases from V and 6 bases from J, with 18 bases in between. CDR3 length equals 16 residues. Germline lookup yields CDR1 SGHDT and CDR2 YYEEEE. CDR3 loop: CASSLARRAEHSEAFF. The CDR3 coding sequence is TGTGCCAGCAGCTTGGCCAGGAGGGCTGAACACTCTGAAGCTTTCTTT.

The chain uses TRBV19 and TRBJ1-2, with D uncertain. Per germline, CDR1 LNHDA and CDR2 SQIVND (reference sequence). Trimming removed 3 bases at V and 2 bases at J, with 16 bases between. This CDR3 has 16 amino acids. The CDR3 protein is CASSIRAPSINYGYTF. The DNA of the CDR3 is TGTGCCAGTAGTATCCGTGCCCCGAGTATAAACTATGGCTACACCTTC.

The chain joins TRBV19 to TRBJ2-1; 8 bases are shared with TRBD1. The CDR3 is 14 residues long. V dropped 4 bases and J dropped 6; count of bases not matched to a gene: 5. Looked up from germline, CDR1 is LNHDA and CDR2 is SQIVND (reference sequence). The CDR3 DNA reads as TGTGCCAGTAGTACATTGACAGGGGCCAATGAGCAGTTCTTC. This codes for CASSTLTGANEQFF.

For the CDR3, the DNA is TGTGCCAGCTCGTTTATCACAGGGGTCAATCAGCCCCAGCATTTT. It encodes CASSFITGVNQPQHF. The gene calls are TRBV18 and TRBJ1-5; TRBD1 matches 7 bases. V lost 6 bases to trimming and J lost 3 bases; unmatched junction nucleotides: 8. The CDR3 contains 15 residues. Germline lookup yields CDR1 KGHSH and CDR2 LQKENI.

The J gene is TRBJ2-1, the V gene TRBV7-2; 8 bases agree with TRBD2. This CDR3 comprises 15 residues. The germline gives CDR1 SGHTA, CDR2 FQGNSA. The V gene end was trimmed by 8 bases and the J gene end by 6 bases; junction bases not matched to a gene: 12. The CDR3 DNA sequence: TGTGCCAGCGGATTTACTAGCGGAGGAGGCAATGAGCAGTTCTTC. Encoded protein: CASGFTSGGGNEQFF.

The chain joins TRBV6-1 to TRBJ1-1, with D perhaps matching TRBD1 (5 bases). Per the germline V gene, CDR1 is MNHNS and CDR2 is SASEGT. The CDR3 contains 14 residues. Trimming cost V 5 bases and J 7 bases, with 17 bases left between them. CDR3: CASSRQNRGNEAFF. The CDR3, as DNA: TGTGCCAGCAGTAGACAGAACCGGGGGAATGAAGCTTTCTTT.

This clone has only one observation. V gene TRBV7-6 combines with J gene TRBJ2-7, with 9 bases identical to TRBD1. Unmatched junction bases numbered 4, after V lost 1 base and J lost 0 bases. The CDR3 runs to 16 residues. Germline V gene sequence: CDR1 SGHVS, CDR2 FNYEAQ. The CDR3 reads CASSLGRTGVSYEQYF. The DNA for the CDR3 is TGTGCCAGCAGCTTAGGGCGGACAGGGGTCTCCTACGAGCAGTACTTC.

V gene TRBV4-1 combines with J gene TRBJ2-7; TRBD2 might be the D (6 bases). Germline lookup yields CDR1 MGHRA and CDR2 YSYEKL. This CDR3 contains 14 residues. The V end was cut by 3 bases, the J end by 1 base, with 10 bases between. CDR3 sequence reads: CASSQRDGSYEQYF. The CDR3 DNA reads as TGCGCCAGCAGCCAGCGGGACGGATCCTACGAGCAGTACTTC.